Below, 7 T cell receptor beta chains from the same sample are listed, as sequenced in a study of graft-versus-host responses after intestinal transplantation. Produced via immunoSEQ multiplex PCR; TCRdb's table is partial and in-frame only. The sample carries under 140,000 clones, around 93% recorded once. These receptors' antigens are unknown. This specimen was unstimulated CD8+ T cells sorted from spleen or lymph node cells, taken before intestinal transplant. The receptors come from a human donor who received an intestinal transplant.

This clone has just a few counts. The chain uses TRBV7-9 and TRBJ2-7, with 10 bases matching TRBD2. J lost 3 bases, V lost 5 bases, and 1 base had no gene match. This CDR3 region has 13 residues. From germline, CDR1 is SEHNR and CDR2 FQNEAQ (reference sequence). The CDR3 DNA reads as TGTGCCAGCAGCACTAGCGGGGTCTACGAGCAGTACTTC. This gives the protein CASSTSGVYEQYF.

The chain links TRBV5-1 to TRBJ2-7, with 9 bases lining up with TRBD1. CDR3 length: 15 residues. Germline V lookup: CDR1 SGHRS, CDR2 YFSETQ. V was pared by 3 bases and J by 2 bases, with 6 bases of the junction left unmatched. CDR3 loop: CASSSAGTGPYEQYF. The CDR3 DNA is TGCGCCAGCAGCTCCGCCGGGACAGGGCCCTACGAGCAGTACTTC.

This rearrangement joins TRBV4-2 to TRBJ2-7; D is undetermined. The CDR3 loop spans 15 amino acids. CDR1 and CDR2 from the germline V gene are LGHNA and YNFKEQ. V was pared by 0 bases and J by 3 bases, with 12 bases between. The CDR3 DNA reads TGTGCCAGCAGCCAAGACTTGTCGGCTAACTACGAGCAGTACTTC. Amino acid sequence: CASSQDLSANYEQYF.

The chain joins TRBV27 to TRBJ2-1; D may match TRBD1 or TRBD2 (6 bases each). Germline values: CDR1 MNHEY, CDR2 SMNVEV (reference sequence). This CDR3 spans 16 amino acids. Trimming took 0 bases from V and 2 from J, leaving 11 bases between them. CDR3 nucleotide sequence: TGTGCCAGCAGTTTATCGGGGGGCCCGCCCTACAATGAGCAGTTCTTC. It yields the protein CASSLSGGPPYNEQFF.

This clone was recorded only once. V and J are TRBV27 and TRBJ2-3, with D tentatively TRBD2 (5 bases). CDR1 and CDR2 from the germline V gene are MNHEY and SMNVEV (reference sequence). The CDR3 has 14 amino acids. V dropped 4 bases and J dropped 0 bases, with 8 bases sitting between them. The CDR3 protein is CASSYGGSTDTQYF. In DNA, the CDR3 is TGTGCCAGCAGTTACGGCGGGAGCACAGATACGCAGTATTTT.

This clone was recorded a few times. CDR3 nucleotides: TGTGCCAGCAGTCCCCCGGGGGGTAGCAATCAGCCCCAGCATTTT. Translated: CASSPPGGSNQPQHF. The V gene is TRBV7-9, the J gene TRBJ1-5; D might be TRBD1 (5 bases). CDR1 SEHNR and CDR2 FQNEAQ come from the germline V gene (reference sequence). The CDR3 loop spans 15 amino acids. V lost 6 bases, J lost 0 bases, and 12 bases lay in between.

J is TRBJ2-1 and V is TRBV2, with 12 bases that match TRBD2. Germline CDR1 reads SNHLY; CDR2 reads FYNNEI. V was pared by 3 bases and J by 9 bases, with 18 bases of the junction left unmatched. This CDR3 has 19 residues. In DNA form, the CDR3 reads TGTGCCAGCAGTGATAAGGGACAGATAATGGGACTAGCGGGCGGTGAGCAGTTCTTC. It specifies CASSDKGQIMGLAGGEQFF.